The 27 T cell receptor beta chains in this list originate from one sample, sequenced in a study of blood T cells in healthy people across ages. Sample-barcoded 5' priming and a J-beta primer mix drove a second PCR of about 6 to 12 cycles. TCRdb redid the calling of the 5' RACE reads with MiXCR, one entry per CDR3 protein. Among more than 750,000 distinct CDR3 sequences listed, under 35% were seen once. These data were also filed under a second study, of T cells of mothers and their children.

The sequenced sample was blood. The origin of the receptors is a middle-aged woman in good health.

This clonotype showed up many times. The V gene is TRBV6-7, the J gene TRBJ2-2; 11 bases map to TRBD2. TRBV6-7 has ORF status, its function being uncertain. The CDR3 runs to 20 residues. V gave up 8 bases and J gave up 4 bases; unmatched junction bases: 21. CDR3 in DNA: TGTGCCAGCTTCCTCCCGGTAGCGGGGGGGCCTCCCCCCAGCACCGGGGAGCTGTTTTTT. As protein: CASFLPVAGGPPPSTGELFF.

In regard to this clonotype: Just one base apart from a much larger clone, this may be a read error. The V gene is TRBV3-1, the J gene TRBJ2-4; D is unclear. The V gene's germline CDR1 is LGHDT and CDR2 YNNKEL (reference sequence). CDR3 size: 15 residues. Trimming cost V 0 bases and J 13 bases, with 19 bases left between them. CDR3 nucleotides: TGTGCCAGCAGCCAAGATCTGTATCCTATCGACGTGCAGTACTTC. Translated: CASSQDLYPIDVQYF.

This clonotype came up many times. Germline is not matched at one junction end, which may reflect a read error. In DNA form, the CDR3 reads TGTGCCAGCAGTTTAGGGAGCGGGGGTCTGTACGAGCAGTACTTC. It translates to CASSLGSGGLYEQYF. The rearrangement uses TRBV5-1 and TRBJ2-7; 8 bases fit TRBD2. Germline V gene sequence: CDR1 SGHRS, CDR2 YFSETQ. This CDR3 contains 15 residues.

The chain recombines TRBV27 with TRBJ2-1; 9 bases map to TRBD2. Per germline, CDR1 MNHEY and CDR2 SMNVEV (reference sequence). This CDR3 contains 16 residues. V shed 1 base, J shed 7 bases, and the junction held 8 bases outside the gene matches. The CDR3 reads CASSLYYSGGRNEQFF. The CDR3 DNA reads as TGTGCCAGCAGTTTATATTATAGCGGGGGTCGGAATGAGCAGTTCTTC.

This clonotype was counted between two and nine times. The chain joins TRBV5-8 to TRBJ1-2; D is possibly TRBD1 (5 bases). V lost 3 bases, J lost 4 bases, and 13 bases lay in between. The V gene's germline CDR1 is SGHTS and CDR2 YDEGEE. This CDR3 contains 14 residues. CDR3 amino acids: CASSWGEGSYGYTF. The DNA for the CDR3 is TGTGCCAGCAGCTGGGGGGAGGGCTCCTATGGCTACACCTTC.

This clonotype came up once. The rearrangement links TRBV28 to TRBJ2-1; the match to TRBD2 covers 10 bases. The CDR3 has 19 residues. V shed 3 bases, J shed 2 bases, and the junction held 13 bases outside the gene matches. Germline CDR1 and CDR2: MDHEN and SYDVKM. The CDR3: CASSFDLAGAPSTYNEQFF. CDR3 nucleotide sequence: TGTGCCAGCAGTTTTGATCTAGCGGGGGCGCCAAGCACCTACAATGAGCAGTTCTTC.

A remark on this clonotype: The junction shows a germline mismatch at one end, possibly a read error. The chain links TRBV7-6 to TRBJ2-3, with D possibly matching TRBD2 (6 bases). The CDR3 contains 14 residues. CDR1 and CDR2 (germline): SGHVS, FNYEAQ. CDR3 nucleotide sequence: TGTGCCAGCAGCCTAGCTAACGGGGGAGATACGCAGTATTTT. Amino acid sequence: CASSLANGGDTQYF.

The chain couples TRBV2 to TRBJ2-7; D could derive from TRBD1 or TRBD2 (6 bases each). The CDR3 loop spans 13 amino acids. Trimming stripped 9 bases from V and 3 bases from J, with 15 bases between. Germline CDR1 reads SNHLY; CDR2 reads FYNNEI. This CDR3 reads CASSGGDFYEQYF. In DNA, the CDR3 is TGTGCCAGTTCCGGGGGCGATTTCTACGAGCAGTACTTC.

J is TRBJ2-1 and V is TRBV6-5; a possible D gene is TRBD2 (6 bases). The CDR3 is 15 amino acids. Germline V gene lookup returns CDR1 MNHEY and CDR2 SVGAGI. V lost 5 bases to trimming and J lost 0 bases, with 11 bases between them. The CDR3 nucleotides are TGTGCCAGCAGTGGCACTAGCTACTCCTACAATGAGCAGTTCTTC. Protein product: CASSGTSYSYNEQFF.

J is TRBJ2-1 and V is TRBV5-6; TRBD2 matches 7 bases. V was clipped by 2 bases and J by 4 bases; unmatched bases: 9. The CDR3 is 16 amino acids. Germline assignment: CDR1 SGHDT and CDR2 YYEEEE. The CDR3 region has the DNA TGTGCCAGCAGCTTCGGGACTACCCTCCCATACAATGAGCAGTTCTTC. Translated: CASSFGTTLPYNEQFF. The full variable domain, with the rest looked up from reference TRBV5-6 and TRBJ2-1, is DAGVTQSPTHLIKTRGQQVTLRCSPKSGHDTVSWYQQALGQGPQFIFQYYEEEERQRGNFPDRFSGHQFPNYSSELNVNALLLGDSALYLCASSFGTTLPYNEQFFGPGTRLTVL.

This clonotype was observed a handful of times. The chain recombines TRBV7-3 with TRBJ2-1, with TRBD2 identical over 7 bases. This CDR3 has 13 residues. The V gene end was trimmed by 6 bases and the J gene end by 10 bases; junction bases not matched to a gene: 9. From germline, CDR1 is SGHTA and CDR2 FQGTGA. The CDR3 DNA sequence: TGTGCCAGCAGTTGGGACTACTCCTACGAGCAGTTCTTC. Translated, it gives CASSWDYSYEQFF.

This clonotype was observed at least ten times. V and J are TRBV7-2 and TRBJ2-3; D possibly uses TRBD1 or TRBD2 (5 bases each). There are 15 residues in the CDR3. Trimming shortened V by 2 bases and J by 1 base, and 10 bases separated the two germline ends. Germline lookup yields CDR1 SGHTA and CDR2 FQGNSA. The CDR3 here is CASSLHEGRTDTQYF. CDR3 bases: TGTGCCAGCAGCTTACATGAGGGGCGCACAGATACGCAGTATTTT.

Many counts were recorded for this clonotype. The V gene is TRBV20-1, the J gene TRBJ2-5, with D perhaps matching TRBD1 (5 bases). V was trimmed by 5 bases and J by 7 bases, leaving 8 bases between them. CDR1 is DFQATT, CDR2 SNEGSKA, per germline (reference sequence). The CDR3 has 10 amino acids. CDR3 sequence: CSAPRATQYF. CDR3 nucleotides: TGCAGTGCTCCCAGGGCGACCCAGTACTTC.

This clonotype was seen many times. The chain uses TRBV29-1 and TRBJ1-2; 7 nucleotides match TRBD1. After removal of 6 bases from V and 4 bases from J, the junction contained 5 bases not matched to a gene. CDR1 and CDR2 (germline): SQVTM, ANQGSEA. This CDR3 is 12 amino acids long. The CDR3 here is CSVGQESYGYTF. The CDR3 nucleotides read TGCAGCGTCGGACAGGAAAGCTATGGCTACACCTTC.

This clonotype was picked up many times. This chain links TRBV20-1 with TRBJ2-7; D unresolved. The CDR3 contains 13 residues. Germline CDR1 is DFQATT and CDR2 is SNEGSKA (reference sequence). V was pared by 3 bases and J by 3 bases, with 12 bases between. CDR3 DNA sequence: TGCAGTGCTAGCGCGAGCTGGGGCTACGAGCAGTACTTC. Its protein product is CSASASWGYEQYF.

This clonotype showed up just a few times. The V call is TRBV3-1, the J call TRBJ1-5; the D is unclear. From germline, CDR1 is LGHDT and CDR2 YNNKEL (reference sequence). Trimming took off 5 bases at V and 4 bases at J, with 6 bases between the two ends. The CDR3 loop spans 12 amino acids. The CDR3 DNA reads as TGTGCCAGCAGCAATCAAAATCAGCCCCAGCATTTT. It codes for CASSNQNQPQHF.

V is TRBV15 and J is TRBJ2-3; 8 positions match TRBD1. Looked up from germline, CDR1 is LNHNV and CDR2 is YYDKDF (reference sequence). This CDR3 region has 15 residues. V gave up 6 bases and J gave up 4 bases; unmatched junction bases: 9. The CDR3 here is CATSSGQGKSDTQYF. The CDR3 nucleotides read TGTGCCACCAGTTCTGGACAGGGAAAGTCAGATACGCAGTATTTT.

There are a few counts of this clonotype. A much bigger clone sits one base away, suggesting this may be a read error. This sequence joins TRBV10-3 and TRBJ2-7, with 8 bases fitting TRBD2. Germline lookup yields CDR1 ENHRY and CDR2 SYGVKD. Unmatched junction bases numbered 6, after V lost 3 bases and J lost 2 bases. The length of the CDR3 is 15 residues. The CDR3 here is CAISDPGGWAYEQYF. The CDR3 region has the DNA TGTGCCATCAGTGACCCGGGGGGGTGGGCCTACGAGCAGTACTTC.

This clonotype was detected a few times. This chain links TRBV7-9 with TRBJ2-1; D is perhaps TRBD1 (6 bases). V lost 1 base and J lost 2, with 12 bases in between. This CDR3 region has 16 residues. The germline V gene has CDR1 SEHNR and CDR2 FQNEAQ (reference sequence). Here the CDR3 reads CASSLDGTLAYNEQFF. The CDR3 nucleotides read TGTGCCAGCAGCTTAGATGGGACACTTGCCTACAATGAGCAGTTCTTC. Drawing the rest from reference TRBV7-9 and TRBJ2-1, the complete variable domain is DTGVSQNPRHKITKRGQNVTFRCDPISEHNRLYWYRQTLGQGPEFLTYFQNEAQLEKSRLLSDRFSAERPKGSFSTLEIQRTEQGDSAMYLCASSLDGTLAYNEQFFGPGTRLTVL.

The chain couples TRBV6-2 or TRBV6-3 to TRBJ2-1, with 7 bases fitting TRBD1. Trimming took 5 bases from V and 2 from J; bases not matched to a gene: 6. The CDR3 covers 15 residues. Germline CDR1 and CDR2: MNHEY and SVGEGT. The CDR3 bases are TGTGCCAGCAGTAATACCGGACAGGCCTACAATGAGCAGTTCTTC. The encoded protein is CASSNTGQAYNEQFF.

The chain links TRBV9 to TRBJ2-1; unclear D gene. V dropped 4 bases and J dropped 2 bases, with 10 bases sitting between them. The CDR3 sequence is 14 residues long. CDR1 and CDR2 from the germline V gene are SGDLS and YYNGEE. The CDR3 DNA is TGTGCCAGCAGCCCGTTCGGGCCCTACAATGAGCAGTTCTTC. The encoded protein is CASSPFGPYNEQFF.

The chain is built from TRBV27 and TRBJ1-1; no clear D gene. Germline values: CDR1 MNHEY, CDR2 SMNVEV (reference sequence). Trimming took off 3 bases at V and 4 bases at J, with 9 bases between the two ends. This CDR3 spans 13 amino acids. CDR3 loop: CASSLMGSTEAFF. In DNA, the CDR3 is TGTGCCAGCAGTTTGATGGGTTCCACTGAAGCTTTCTTT.

On this clonotype itself: A much larger clone lies one base from this, so it may be a read error. The chain uses TRBV5-1 and TRBJ2-3; no clear D. Germline V gene data show CDR1 as SGHRS and CDR2 as YFSETQ. This CDR3 has 12 residues. CDR3 residues: CASSFRKDMQYF. For the CDR3, the DNA is TGCGCCAGCAGCTTCCGGAAAGATATGCAGTATTTT.

The chain recombines TRBV3-1 with TRBJ1-4; weak D call: TRBD1 (5 bases). Germline lookup yields CDR1 LGHDT and CDR2 YNNKEL (reference sequence). V lost 3 bases, J lost 4 bases, and 9 bases lay in between. The CDR3 runs 14 residues. In DNA, the CDR3 is TGTGCCAGCAGCCAGGGACTAAGTAATGAAAAACTGTTTTTT. Protein sequence: CASSQGLSNEKLFF.

For the CDR3, the DNA is TGTGCCTGGAGTCGTTATAGCACCGGGGAGCTGTTTTTT. Protein: CAWSRYSTGELFF. The chain employs TRBV30 and TRBJ2-2; D ambiguous. CDR3 size: 13 residues. The ends were cut back, 2 bases at V and 4 bases at J, with 8 bases in the middle. The germline gives CDR1 GTSNPN, CDR2 SVGIG (reference sequence).

This clonotype occurred a few times. J is TRBJ1-1 and V is TRBV28; tentative D call: TRBD1 (5 bases). V was pared by 2 bases and J by 8 bases, with 9 bases between. This CDR3 spans 12 amino acids. The germline CDR1 and CDR2 sequences are MDHEN and SYDVKM. CDR3 bases: TGTGCCAGCAGTTTAATGGCAGGGGAAGCTTTCTTT. Amino acid sequence: CASSLMAGEAFF.

V is TRBV28 and J is TRBJ2-1; 8 bases are shared with TRBD2. The CDR3 contains 13 residues. The germline CDR1 and CDR2 sequences are MDHEN and SYDVKM. With V trimmed by 3 bases and J by 8 bases, 3 bases remained unmatched. CDR3 DNA sequence: TGTGCCAGCAGTTTCGGACTAGCCGATGAGCAGTTCTTC. It translates to CASSFGLADEQFF.